Described below is a single TCR beta chain sequence and its context. Its matching antigen is unknown. TCRdb's copy holds only in-frame clones and misses some; the assay was immunoSEQ multiplex PCR. The sample gives some 2.4 million clones, approximately 94% of which show up once; about 0.38% is in the top ten. This sample is part of a study of shared clonotypes between healthy human individuals. The overall study: Three CD4 naive, three CD4 memory, two CD8 naive and one CD8 memory plate were used per donor.

The authors divided CD4+ cells into CD45RA+ naive and CD45RA-negative memory subsets. Study-wide points: Sharing across four donors was highest in naive CD4 (roughly 5%) and lowest in memory CD8 (0.4%).

V was cut by 4 bases and J by 4 bases, with 22 bases left in between. CDR1 is SGHAT and CDR2 is FQNNGV in the germline V gene. This CDR3 has 18 residues. The rearrangement uses TRBV11-2 and TRBJ2-2; D not resolved. Sequencing input: naive CD4+ T cells from PBMCs. Subset reported: CD45RA+ positively selected. This TCR came from a man aged 18 to 35 in good health. Some clones in this sample may be carry-over from other donors' samples. The CDR3 DNA reads as TGTGCCAGCAGCTCCACTCGGTCCAGTCTCCGTATCACCGGGGAGCTGTTTTTT. Protein product: CASSSTRSSLRITGELFF.